These T cell receptor beta chains were read from a single sample in a study of blood T cell repertoires in COVID-19. Assay: immunoSEQ multiplex PCR; the TCRdb copy retains only in-frame clones and omits some. The sample includes about 190,000 clones, approximately 73% of them seen just once. What was sequenced was PBMCs or T cells enriched from blood (not recorded which). These receptors came from a woman in her 50s with acute COVID-19. The CDR3 runs from the conserved cysteine through the conserved F or W. A D gene is named only where the DNA matches it firmly. Clone size, where shown, is once, few, many, or a class for clones that have expanded.

d_call	j_call	cdr3_length	clone_size	v_call	cdr3_aa	cdr3_nt
.	TRBJ1-2	15	.	TRBV6-1	CASSEKDSEFYGYTF	TGTGCCAGCAGTGAGAAGGACAGCGAATTCTATGGCTACACCTTC
TRBD1	TRBJ1-1	16	.	TRBV5-1	CASRRTGGAQNTEAFF	TGCGCCAGCAGGAGGACAGGGGGCGCCCAGAACACTGAAGCTTTCTTT
.	TRBJ1-1	16	.	TRBV9	CASSAPRGGLNTEAFF	TGTGCCAGCAGCGCCCCTAGGGGGGGACTGAACACTGAAGCTTTCTTT
.	TRBJ1-5	15	.	TRBV7-2	CASRKDNYSNQPQHF	TGTGCCAGCAGAAAGGACAACTATAGCAATCAGCCCCAGCATTTT
TRBD2	TRBJ2-3	15	few	TRBV7-3	CASSPSGADTDTQYF	TGTGCCAGCAGCCCGAGCGGGGCCGACACAGATACGCAGTATTTT
TRBD2	TRBJ2-5	16	.	TRBV3-1/TRBV3-2	CASRRLAGNRGETQYF	TGTGCCAGCAGGCGTCTAGCGGGGAACCGAGGGGAGACCCAGTACTTC
.	TRBJ2-5	12	.	TRBV11-3	CASSLRGGTQYF	TGTGCCAGCAGCTTGAGGGGGGGGACCCAGTACTTC
TRBD2	TRBJ2-2	17	once	TRBV7-2	CASSSRTSGTNTGELFF	TGTGCCAGCAGCTCAAGGACTAGCGGGACGAACACCGGGGAGCTGTTTTTT
TRBD2	TRBJ2-1	15	.	TRBV5-1	CASSSRTSGNNEQFF	TGCGCCAGCAGCTCCAGGACTAGCGGAAACAATGAGCAGTTCTTC
.	TRBJ2-2	13	.	TRBV7-6	CASSGRGPGELFF	TGTGCCAGCAGCGGGCGGGGGCCCGGGGAGCTGTTTTTT
.	TRBJ1-5	16	.	TRBV2	CASIGEVNLDNQPQHF	TGTGCCAGCATCGGGGAGGTCAACCTAGACAATCAGCCCCAGCATTTT
.	TRBJ1-2	14	.	TRBV6-5	CASSPAGQTYGYTF	TGTGCCAGCAGCCCCGCCGGACAGACCTATGGCTACACCTTC
.	TRBJ1-2	13	few	TRBV5-6	CASSSGGNYGYTF	TGTGCCAGCAGCTCCGGGGGGAACTATGGCTACACCTTC
TRBD2	TRBJ2-5	14	.	TRBV19	CASTPGGGKETQYF	TGTGCCAGTACCCCGGGGGGGGGAAAGGAGACCCAGTACTTC
TRBD1	TRBJ1-4	14	few	TRBV4-1	CASTVGTADEKLFF	TGCGCCAGCACAGTCGGGACAGCAGATGAAAAACTGTTTTTT
.	TRBJ1-2	17	.	TRBV15	CATSTRTAFRLNYGYTF	TGTGCCACCAGCACCCGGACAGCTTTTCGTCTTAACTATGGCTACACCTTC